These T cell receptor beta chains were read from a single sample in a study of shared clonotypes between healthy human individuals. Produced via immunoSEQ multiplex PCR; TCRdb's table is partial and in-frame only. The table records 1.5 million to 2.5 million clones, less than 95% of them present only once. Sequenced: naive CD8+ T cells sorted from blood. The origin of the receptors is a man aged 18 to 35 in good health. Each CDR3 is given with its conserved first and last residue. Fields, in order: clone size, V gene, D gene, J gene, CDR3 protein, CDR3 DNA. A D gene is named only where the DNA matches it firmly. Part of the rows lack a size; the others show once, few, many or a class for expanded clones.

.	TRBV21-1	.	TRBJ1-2	CASSKFLPINYGYTF	TGTGCCAGCAGCAAATTCTTGCCGATTAACTATGGCTACACCTTC
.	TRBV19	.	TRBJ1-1	CASSTGMNTEAFF	TGTGCCAGTAGTACAGGGATGAACACTGAAGCTTTCTTT
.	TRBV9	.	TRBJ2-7	CASSVNQGEQYF	TGTGCCAGCAGCGTAAACCAGGGCGAGCAGTACTTC
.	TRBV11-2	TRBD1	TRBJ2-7	CASSLGGDRYYEQYF	TGTGCCAGCAGCTTAGGGGGGGACAGGTACTACGAGCAGTACTTC
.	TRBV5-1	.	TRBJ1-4	CASSSGLLSRTNEKLFF	TGCGCCAGCAGCTCGGGCCTCCTAAGTCGCACTAATGAAAAACTGTTTTTT
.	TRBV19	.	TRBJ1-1	CASSAGRRNTEAFF	TGTGCCAGTAGTGCCGGACGGAGAAACACTGAAGCTTTCTTT
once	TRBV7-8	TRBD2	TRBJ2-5	CASSPRLAGIQETQYF	TGTGCCAGCAGCCCCCGACTAGCGGGTATCCAAGAGACCCAGTACTTC
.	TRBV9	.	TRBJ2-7	CASSVKGGSEEQYF	TGTGCCAGCAGCGTTAAAGGGGGTAGTGAAGAGCAGTACTTC
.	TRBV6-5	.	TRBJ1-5	CASSDDGNQPQHF	TGTGCCAGCAGTGACGATGGGAATCAGCCCCAGCATTTT
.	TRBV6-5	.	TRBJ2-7	CASSYSNTDPGYEQYF	TGTGCCAGCAGTTACTCGAATACAGACCCTGGCTACGAGCAGTACTTC
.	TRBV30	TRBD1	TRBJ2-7	CAWSDRDRFSYEQYF	TGTGCCTGGAGTGACCGGGACAGATTTTCCTACGAGCAGTACTTC
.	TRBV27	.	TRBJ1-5	CASSFWGGQPQHF	TGTGCCAGCAGTTTCTGGGGCGGACAGCCCCAGCATTTT
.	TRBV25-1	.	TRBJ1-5	CASSDDTYSNQPQHF	TGTGCCAGCAGTGATGACACCTATAGCAATCAGCCCCAGCATTTT
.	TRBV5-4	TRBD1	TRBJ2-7	CASSDPGQGAREQYF	TGTGCCAGCAGTGATCCGGGACAGGGGGCGCGAGAGCAGTACTTC
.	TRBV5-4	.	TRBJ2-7	CASSLLSTSHEQYF	TGTGCCAGCAGCTTGTTGTCCACGTCCCACGAGCAGTACTTC
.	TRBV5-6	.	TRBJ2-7	CASSLLAHEQYF	TGTGCCAGCAGCTTACTCGCCCACGAGCAGTACTTC
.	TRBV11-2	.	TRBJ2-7	CASSLEPGWIDEQYF	TGTGCCAGCAGCTTAGAACCGGGTTGGATCGACGAGCAGTACTTC
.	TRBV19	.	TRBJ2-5	CASSMALATTQETQYF	TGTGCCAGTAGTATGGCGCTAGCGACCACCCAAGAGACCCAGTACTTC
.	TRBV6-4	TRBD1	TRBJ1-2	CATPDRGSGYTF	TGTGCCACTCCGGACAGGGGCAGTGGCTACACCTTC
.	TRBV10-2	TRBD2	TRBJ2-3	CASSDRLAGDTDTQYF	TGCGCCAGCAGTGATCGACTAGCGGGGGACACAGATACGCAGTATTTT
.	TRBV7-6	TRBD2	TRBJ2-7	CASSEAGGLSYEQYF	TGTGCCAGCAGCGAAGCGGGGGGCCTCTCCTACGAGCAGTACTTC
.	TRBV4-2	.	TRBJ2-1	CASSQEPSRVIPNNEQFF	TGTGCCAGCAGCCAAGAGCCCTCCAGGGTAATCCCTAACAATGAGCAGTTCTTC
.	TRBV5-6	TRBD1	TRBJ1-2	CASSLPGPSGTGPGGYTF	TGTGCCAGCAGCTTGCCTGGACCGTCCGGGACAGGGCCGGGAGGCTACACCTTC
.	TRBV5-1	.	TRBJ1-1	CASSLEVPYSPGDTEAFF	TGCGCCAGCAGCTTGGAGGTCCCCTACAGTCCTGGGGACACTGAAGCTTTCTTT
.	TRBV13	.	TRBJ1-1	CASSPDGTGTTEAFF	TGTGCCAGCAGCCCGGACGGGACTGGAACCACTGAAGCTTTCTTT
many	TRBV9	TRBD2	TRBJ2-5	CASSYSLAGGETQYF	TGTGCCAGCAGCTACTCCCTAGCGGGAGGCGAGACCCAGTACTTC